The rows below give T cell receptor beta chains drawn from one sample of a study of control samples from healthy donors and cancer patients. Clones were sequenced by immunoSEQ multiplex PCR, and TCRdb holds only the in-frame ones, with some missing. The sample has 230,000 or so clones, over 90% seen once; the top ten hold approximately 1.6%. The source material was blood. All receptors come from a man aged 50 to 60 in good health. The CDR3 runs from the conserved cysteine through the conserved F or W. The D gene is left open where the match is weak. Where a row states a size, it is once, few, many or the class of an expanded clone; other rows omit it.

v_call	j_call	clone_size	d_call	cdr3_nt	cdr3_aa
TRBV6-2/TRBV6-3	TRBJ1-4	NA	NA	TGTGCCAGCAGTTACGAGGTGGGACCGGTGAATGAAAAACTGTTTTTT	CASSYEVGPVNEKLFF
TRBV29-1	TRBJ1-2	NA	NA	TGCAGCGTTGAGGCCCCCCAGGAGCATGGCTACACCTTC	CSVEAPQEHGYTF
TRBV7-2	TRBJ1-2	NA	NA	TGTGCCAGCAGCTGGAGGGACGGTTTCTATGGCTACACCTTC	CASSWRDGFYGYTF
TRBV11-2	TRBJ1-3	NA	NA	TGTGCCAGCAGCTTAGAGGTGGGCTCTGGAAACACCATATATTTT	CASSLEVGSGNTIYF
TRBV18	TRBJ1-2	NA	NA	TGTGCCAGCTCACTCGACAGTTCCCGGGATGGCTACACCTTC	CASSLDSSRDGYTF
TRBV7-2	TRBJ1-2	NA	TRBD1	TGTGCCAGCAGCAAGACAGGGGGACTGAACTATGGCTACACCTTC	CASSKTGGLNYGYTF
TRBV7-9	TRBJ2-3	NA	NA	TGTGCCAGCAGCCTCGAAGGGGGGACCCTTTCAGATACGCAGTATTTT	CASSLEGGTLSDTQYF
TRBV6-5	TRBJ1-3	NA	NA	TGTGCCAGCACCAAGGAGGGAGGGTCGAACACCATATATTTT	CASTKEGGSNTIYF
TRBV7-2	TRBJ2-7	NA	NA	TGTGCCAGCAGCCCACGAGGGCACGAGCAGTACTTC	CASSPRGHEQYF
TRBV4-3	TRBJ1-2	NA	NA	TGCGCCAGCAGCCAAGATCACTCGGGGAGGGACTATGGCTACACCTTC	CASSQDHSGRDYGYTF
TRBV5-4	TRBJ1-2	NA	TRBD1	TGTGCCAGCAGCCTAAGACAGGGGAAGGCGATAAAGGGCTACACCTTC	CASSLRQGKAIKGYTF
TRBV27	TRBJ1-1	few	NA	TGTGCCAGCAGTTTAAAGGGGGGTGAAGCTTTCTTT	CASSLKGGEAFF
TRBV7-9	TRBJ2-3	NA	NA	TGTGCCAGCAGCTTAGCGGGGACTAGCACAGATACGCAGTATTTT	CASSLAGTSTDTQYF